This T cell receptor (beta chain) was documented in a study of T cell changes during pregnancy in multiple sclerosis. Only one count was recorded for this clone. V was pared by 1 base and J by 2 bases, with 9 bases between. The CDR3 has 15 residues. The germline gives CDR1 MDHEN, CDR2 SYDVKM. Libraries were prepared by immunoSEQ multiplex PCR; TCRdb keeps only in-frame clonotypes and omits some of them. In the table there are fewer than 140,000 clones, around 93% of which are singletons. The rearrangement joins TRBV28 to TRBJ2-1; D is unclear. This receptor was identified in a female donor with multiple sclerosis, enrolled in a pregnancy study. Sequencing was performed on peripheral blood, taken after pregnancy. CDR3 coding DNA: TGTGCCAGCAGTTTATCCCCCCCCACCTACAATGAGCAGTTCTTC. Amino acids: CASSLSPPTYNEQFF.